The T cell receptor beta chain described here comes from a study of human T cells and chemical hapten exposure. TCRdb independently ran MiXCR on the RACE reads; one entry per CDR3 protein. Counted here are some 340,000 distinct CDR3 sequences, under 9% occurring once; the ten biggest clones make up about 8%. The time point: patch test 1, 2 weeks after DPC sensitization. Treatment described: therapeutic diphenylcyclopropenone sensitization with weekly scalp DPC. Unfractionated whole blood yielded total RNA. Ten or more counts support this clonotype. The clonotype originates from a woman younger than 35 with alopecia areata. Some clones in this sample may be carry-over from other donors' samples. This specimen was whole blood, taken in connection with sensitization to the hapten diphenylcyclopropenone (DPC).

CDR3 in amino acids: CASSLAGQAEKLFF. Written as DNA, the CDR3 is TGTGCCAGCAGCTTAGCCGGACAGGCGGAAAAACTGTTTTTT. V and J are TRBV7-2 and TRBJ1-4; 7 positions match TRBD1. Germline V gene sequence: CDR1 SGHTA, CDR2 FQGNSA. The CDR3 is made up of 14 amino acids. V was pared by 0 bases and J by 8 bases, with 3 bases of the junction left unmatched.